Below are 24 T cell receptor beta chains sequenced from a single sample in a study of identical twins. TCRdb re-called the 5' RACE reads with MiXCR, one entry per CDR3 protein. This table holds about 1.7 million distinct CDR3 sequences, roughly a third found once. Input material: cord blood. The receptors here all came from a newborn girl in good health.

This clonotype has just a few counts. V gene TRBV6-2 or TRBV6-3 combines with J gene TRBJ2-1; 13 bases are a match to TRBD2. The CDR3 covers 19 residues. Germline CDR1 and CDR2: MNHEY and SVGEGT. The ends lost 4 bases at V and 2 bases at J; junction bases unmatched: 11. CDR3 sequence: CASSSSKLAGGPAYNEQFF. The CDR3 DNA reads TGTGCCAGCAGTTCATCAAAACTAGCGGGGGGGCCGGCCTACAATGAGCAGTTCTTC.

The V call is TRBV12-3 or TRBV12-4, the J call TRBJ2-1; 7 nucleotides align to TRBD1. Unmatched junction bases numbered 6, after V lost 6 bases and J lost 4 bases. The CDR3 has 14 residues. The CDR3 DNA is TGTGCCAGCAGCGCCAACAGGGGATACAATGAGCAGTTCTTC. It yields the protein CASSANRGYNEQFF.

V is TRBV12-3 or TRBV12-4 and J is TRBJ2-3, with 15 bases identical to TRBD2. This CDR3 spans 18 amino acids. V shed 6 bases and J 6 bases; nucleotides not matched to a gene: 13. The CDR3 is CASSPPAGLAGGRDTQYF. CDR3 DNA: TGTGCCAGCAGCCCTCCCGCGGGACTAGCGGGGGGTAGGGATACGCAGTATTTT.

There are a few counts of this clonotype. The chain joins TRBV9 to TRBJ2-3; D gene uncertain. The CDR3 runs to 15 residues. V dropped 0 bases and J dropped 2 bases, with 10 bases sitting between them. Germline V gene lookup returns CDR1 SGDLS and CDR2 YYNGEE. The DNA of the CDR3 is TGTGCCAGCAGCGTAGGCGGTCTCCACACAGATACGCAGTATTTT. It is translated as CASSVGGLHTDTQYF. The full variable domain, rest sourced from reference TRBV9 and TRBJ2-3, is DSGVTQTPKHLITATGQRVTLRCSPRSGDLSVYWYQQSLDQGLQFLIQYYNGEERAKGNILERFSAQQFPDLHSELNLSSLELGDSALYFCASSVGGLHTDTQYFGPGTRLTVL.

The V gene is TRBV14, the J gene TRBJ2-7, with 13 nucleotides matching TRBD2. Trimming at V came to 4 bases and at J to 7 bases, leaving 16 bases not matched to a gene. Germline V gives CDR1 SGHDN, CDR2 FVKESK. The CDR3 has 18 amino acids. The CDR3 nucleotides read TGTGCCAGCAGCCCCAGGACTAGCGGGAGCGTGGGGTACAATGAGCAGTACTTC. It yields the protein CASSPRTSGSVGYNEQYF. The full variable domain, completed using reference TRBV14 and TRBJ2-7, is EAGVTQFPSHSVIEKGQTVTLRCDPISGHDNLYWYRRVMGKEIKFLLHFVKESKQDESGMPNNRFLAERTGGTYSTLKVQPAELEDSGVYFCASSPRTSGSVGYNEQYFGPGTRLTVT.

The chain employs TRBV28 and TRBJ1-5; 9 bases align to TRBD1. Trimming removed 3 bases from V and 0 bases from J; junction bases left unmatched: 12. The germline CDR1 and CDR2 sequences are MDHEN and SYDVKM. CDR3 length equals 19 residues. The CDR3 here is CASSFAWTGVSNSNQPQHF. DNA of the CDR3: TGTGCCAGCAGTTTCGCTTGGACAGGGGTTTCCAATAGCAATCAGCCCCAGCATTTT.

Details on this clonotype: Mismatch with germline at one junction end may stem from a read error. The V call is TRBV7-2, the J call TRBJ2-3; perhaps TRBD2 as D (6 bases). This CDR3 is built from 15 residues. Germline V lookup: CDR1 SGHTA, CDR2 FQGNSA. CDR3 residues: CAGSYLAPGTDTQYF. CDR3 DNA: TGTGCCGGCAGCTATCTAGCGCCGGGGACAGATACGCAGTATTTT.

This chain joins TRBV2 and TRBJ2-2; D gene uncertain. Trimming stripped 7 bases from V and 6 bases from J, with 18 bases between. The CDR3 is 15 residues long. Germline CDR1 reads SNHLY; CDR2 reads FYNNEI. For the CDR3, the DNA is TGTGCCAGCACCCTCTTAGACCCTAGGGCCGGGGAGCTGTTTTTT. Protein sequence: CASTLLDPRAGELFF.

This sequence joins TRBV5-1 and TRBJ1-2; tentatively, D is TRBD1 (6 bases). This CDR3 contains 15 residues. V lost 3 bases to trimming and J lost 4 bases, with 16 bases between them. Germline lookup yields CDR1 SGHRS and CDR2 YFSETQ. The CDR3 bases are TGCGCCAGCAGCTCCACCTACAGGGAAGGCTATGGCTACACCTTC. Translated, it gives CASSSTYREGYGYTF. The whole variable domain, filled in from reference TRBV5-1 and TRBJ1-2, reads KAGVTQTPRYLIKTRGQQVTLSCSPISGHRSVSWYQQTPGQGLQFLFEYFSETQRNKGNFPGRFSGRQFSNSRSEMNVSTLELGDSALYLCASSSTYREGYGYTFGSGTRLTVV.

This clonotype was detected only a few times. This rearrangement joins TRBV20-1 to TRBJ2-5, with TRBD2 identical over 7 bases. Germline assignment: CDR1 DFQATT and CDR2 SNEGSKA (reference sequence). V gave up 0 bases and J gave up 5 bases; unmatched junction bases: 6. CDR3 length: 14 amino acids. This chain's CDR3 is CSARDPGRRETQYF. The CDR3 nucleotides read TGCAGTGCTAGAGATCCCGGGAGGAGGGAGACCCAGTACTTC.

At least ten counts were recorded for this clonotype. The chain combines TRBV12-3 or TRBV12-4 with TRBJ2-7; weak D call: TRBD1 (6 bases). Trimming cost V 7 bases and J 2 bases, with 15 bases left between them. CDR3 length: 14 residues. CDR3: CASTTGTRTYEQYF. CDR3 in DNA: TGTGCCAGCACCACCGGGACAAGGACCTACGAGCAGTACTTC.

The rearrangement joins TRBV6-2 or TRBV6-3 to TRBJ2-3; 10 nucleotides line up with TRBD2. CDR3 size: 15 residues. Looked up from germline, CDR1 is MNHEY and CDR2 is SVGEGT. The V and J ends lost 6 bases and 4 bases, in that order; junction bases with no gene match: 7. The CDR3 DNA follows: TGTGCCAGCAGGACCCTAGCGGGAGTTGCAGATACGCAGTATTTT. Amino acid sequence: CASRTLAGVADTQYF.

This clonotype was found once. The CDR3 spells CATSRDRDPYNEQYF. CDR3 in DNA: TGTGCCACCAGCAGAGATCGGGACCCGTACAATGAGCAGTACTTC. The V and J genes are TRBV15 and TRBJ2-1; D is tentatively TRBD1 or TRBD2 (5 bases each). The J call may be wrong; the DNA end is better matched by TRBJ2-7. The germline CDR1 and CDR2 sequences are LNHNV and YYDKDF (reference sequence). The CDR3 runs 15 residues.

The chain couples TRBV29-1 to TRBJ1-1; the D is unclear. CDR3 length equals 12 residues. The germline gives CDR1 SQVTM, CDR2 ANQGSEA. V shed 6 bases and J shed 8 bases, with 16 bases lying between them. CDR3 in amino acids: CSVHERVGEAFF. Written as DNA, the CDR3 is TGCAGCGTCCACGAACGAGTGGGAGAAGCTTTCTTT.

V gene TRBV5-6 combines with J gene TRBJ2-1; 8 bases map to TRBD2. Germline V gene data show CDR1 as SGHDT and CDR2 as YYEEEE. CDR3 length: 19 residues. V shed 0 bases and J 0 bases; nucleotides not matched to a gene: 11. CDR3: CASSLAGLAGDSSYNEQFF. The CDR3 DNA reads TGTGCCAGCAGCTTGGCCGGGCTAGCGGGCGATAGCTCCTACAATGAGCAGTTCTTC.

Of note for this clonotype: Given a much more abundant clone one base away, this may be a read error. V is TRBV29-1 and J is TRBJ2-5; D unclear. Germline V gene lookup returns CDR1 SQVTM and CDR2 ANQGSEA. V lost 3 bases and J lost 11, with 16 bases in between. The CDR3 sequence is 12 residues long. CDR3 region: CSVDRSGYEQYF. The CDR3 DNA reads as TGCAGCGTTGATAGATCGGGCTATGAGCAGTACTTC.

The gene calls are TRBV29-1 and TRBJ1-1; the D gene is possibly TRBD1 (5 bases). Germline CDR1 SQVTM, CDR2 ANQGSEA. V dropped 0 bases and J dropped 8 bases, with 13 bases sitting between them. The CDR3 has 13 residues. In DNA form, the CDR3 reads TGCAGCGTTGAAGATCTGGCAGGGAACGAAGCTTTCTTT. Translated: CSVEDLAGNEAFF. Combining the CDR3 with reference TRBV29-1 and TRBJ1-1 gives the whole variable domain SAVISQKPSRDICQRGTSLTIQCQVDSQVTMMFWYRQQPGQSLTLIATANQGSEATYESGFVIDKFPISRPNLTFSTLTVSNMSPEDSSIYLCSVEDLAGNEAFFGQGTRLTVV.

This clonotype was counted a few times. The chain employs TRBV11-2 and TRBJ2-3, with 9 bases lining up with TRBD1. V lost 1 base to trimming and J lost 4 bases; unmatched junction nucleotides: 0. The CDR3 contains 14 residues. Germline-derived CDR1 and CDR2 are SGHAT and FQNNGV. This CDR3 reads CASSLGDRADTQYF. The CDR3 region has the DNA TGTGCCAGCAGCTTAGGGGACAGGGCAGATACGCAGTATTTT.

As for this clonotype: Given a much more abundant clone one base away, this may be a read error. J is TRBJ2-1 and V is TRBV14; D may be TRBD2 (5 bases). Germline lookup yields CDR1 SGHDN and CDR2 FVKESK. CDR3 length equals 15 residues. CDR3 region: CTSSQGPPGYNEQFF. The CDR3 region has the DNA TGTACCAGCAGCCAAGGGCCACCGGGGTACAATGAGCAGTTCTTC.

The gene calls are TRBV20-1 and TRBJ2-2; possible D gene TRBD2, 5 bases. V was pared by 0 bases and J by 13 bases, with 21 bases between. CDR1 is DFQATT and CDR2 is SNEGSKA in the germline V gene (reference sequence). The CDR3 loop spans 15 amino acids. CDR3 coding DNA: TGCAGTGCTAGAGATCATGGGGTGAGGGCCGATGTGCTGTTTTTT. Encoded protein: CSARDHGVRADVLFF.

This clonotype was counted ten times or more. J is TRBJ2-7 and V is TRBV7-2; D not resolved. Germline V gives CDR1 SGHTA, CDR2 FQGNSA. Trimming took 5 bases from V and 5 from J, leaving 7 bases between them. This CDR3 contains 11 residues. CDR3 sequence (DNA): TGTGCCAGCAGCATACGTCACGAGCAGTACTTC. Its protein is CASSIRHEQYF.

This clonotype was seen a handful of times. This rearrangement joins TRBV19 to TRBJ2-7; tentatively, D is TRBD2 (5 bases). Germline V gives CDR1 LNHDA, CDR2 SQIVND (reference sequence). The CDR3 is made up of 13 amino acids. The ends were cut back, 4 bases at V and 3 bases at J, with 10 bases in the middle. Here the CDR3 reads CASSTRLIYEQYF. DNA of the CDR3: TGTGCCAGTAGTACTCGACTAATCTACGAGCAGTACTTC.

V is TRBV6-1 and J is TRBJ2-7; no definite D call. This CDR3 spans 13 amino acids. V was cut by 0 bases and J by 4 bases, with 7 bases left in between. Germline V CDR1 and CDR2: MNHNS, SASEGT. The CDR3 loop is CASSEASPYEQYF. CDR3 bases: TGTGCCAGCAGTGAAGCTAGCCCGTACGAGCAGTACTTC.

This clonotype was found once. The chain joins TRBV5-1 to TRBJ2-1, with D hard to call. Germline V gene lookup returns CDR1 SGHRS and CDR2 YFSETQ. This CDR3 spans 14 amino acids. The V gene lost 7 bases and the J gene lost 4 bases, with 15 bases spanning the gap. In DNA, the CDR3 is TGCGCCAGCGCGGACGGACCCCTTTACAATGAGCAGTTCTTC. This encodes CASADGPLYNEQFF.